The 32 T cell receptor beta chains listed next were all sequenced from one sample in a study of T cells in localized non-small cell lung cancer. TCRdb keeps only in-frame clones here, not all; method: immunoSEQ multiplex PCR. The repertoire has just under 80,000 clones, 80% of them found once; the top ten carry about a tenth. Sequenced material: peripheral blood, taken before any cancer treatment. The receptor source for this set is a female donor of 60 years or more with stage I lung adenocarcinoma.

J is TRBJ2-4 and V is TRBV29-1; possibly TRBD1 for D (6 bases). Per germline, CDR1 SQVTM and CDR2 ANQGSEA. Trimming pared 4 bases from V and 0 bases from J, leaving 13 bases between. CDR3 length: 15 amino acids. CDR3: CSVGTVYLAKNIQYF. CDR3 sequence (DNA): TGCAGCGTTGGGACAGTCTATCTAGCCAAAAACATTCAGTACTTC.

V and J are TRBV10-3 and TRBJ1-5; D unclear. Germline V gene sequence: CDR1 ENHRY, CDR2 SYGVKD. V dropped 9 bases and J dropped 4 bases, with 4 bases sitting between them. The CDR3 consists of 10 residues. Here the CDR3 DNA reads TGTGCCATACGAAATCAGCCCCAGCATTTT. It codes for CAIRNQPQHF.

The rearrangement joins TRBV28 to TRBJ1-1; 9 bases are a match to TRBD1. CDR3 size: 17 residues. V gave up 5 bases and J gave up 2 bases; unmatched junction bases: 12. Germline V lookup: CDR1 MDHEN, CDR2 SYDVKM. As DNA, the CDR3 is TGTGCCAGCAGTCTCCCGGGACAGGGTGGGGCTAACACTGAAGCTTTCTTT. Translated, it gives CASSLPGQGGANTEAFF.

The V and J genes are TRBV2 and TRBJ2-7, with a possible D match to TRBD1 (7 bases). Germline CDR1 and CDR2: SNHLY and FYNNEI. The CDR3 is 14 amino acids. Trimming shortened V by 3 bases and J by 1 base, and 10 bases separated the two germline ends. As DNA, the CDR3 is TGTGCCAGCAGTGACAGGGGGGCGTCCTACGAGCAGTACTTC. The encoded protein is CASSDRGASYEQYF.

This clone was seen only a few times. V gene TRBV27 combines with J gene TRBJ1-1; TRBD1 matches 8 bases. The germline V gene has CDR1 MNHEY and CDR2 SMNVEV (reference sequence). J was trimmed by 3 bases and V by 6 bases; bases with no gene match: 12. The CDR3 is 16 residues long. Here the CDR3 DNA reads TGTGCCAGCAGGCAGACCACAGGGGGTGTGGACACTGAAGCTTTCTTT. Translating gives CASRQTTGGVDTEAFF.

CDR3 nucleotides: TGTGCCAGTAGTGCGGAACTCCGGGGGACCCAGTACTTC. Its translation is CASSAELRGTQYF. The rearrangement links TRBV19 to TRBJ2-5; perhaps TRBD2 as D (5 bases). The CDR3 has 13 amino acids. Deletions cut 5 bases from V and 7 bases from J, with 14 bases between. In germline, CDR1 is LNHDA, CDR2 SQIVND (reference sequence). The full variable domain, with the rest looked up from reference TRBV19 and TRBJ2-5, is DGGITQSPKYLFRKEGQNVTLSCEQNLNHDAMYWYRQDPGQGLRLIYYSQIVNDFQKGDIAEGYSVSREKKESFPLTVTSAQKNPTAFYLCASSAELRGTQYFGPGTRLLVL.

The V gene is TRBV4-2, the J gene TRBJ2-4, with a tentative D call TRBD1 (6 bases). This CDR3 region has 13 residues. From germline, CDR1 is LGHNA and CDR2 YNFKEQ. V lost 5 bases, J lost 4 bases, and 9 bases lay in between. The CDR3 is CASSRQDKNIQYF. CDR3 DNA: TGTGCCAGCAGCAGACAGGATAAAAACATTCAGTACTTC.

V and J are TRBV19 and TRBJ2-5; 8 positions match TRBD1. The V gene's germline CDR1 is LNHDA and CDR2 SQIVND (reference sequence). This CDR3 contains 15 residues. Trimming took 1 base from V and 5 from J; bases not matched to a gene: 6. The CDR3 sequence is CASSIVGTGLETQYF. CDR3 nucleotides: TGTGCCAGTAGTATAGTCGGGACAGGCCTTGAGACCCAGTACTTC.

Here the CDR3 reads CASRSLLREETQYF. The CDR3 bases are TGCGCCAGCAGATCCCTCCTCCGTGAAGAGACCCAGTACTTC. The chain links TRBV5-1 to TRBJ2-5; D not resolved. This CDR3 region has 14 residues. Germline V gives CDR1 SGHRS, CDR2 YFSETQ. V was shortened by 5 bases and J by 3 bases, with 14 bases between the two germline ends.

The V gene is TRBV2, the J gene TRBJ1-3; a weak D match, TRBD1 (5 bases). This CDR3 has 15 amino acids. Between the trimmed V and J ends, which lost 5 bases and 0 bases, there was a span of 11 bases. The germline gives CDR1 SNHLY, CDR2 FYNNEI. CDR3 sequence: CASSMDIFSGNTIYF. Written as DNA, the CDR3 is TGTGCCAGCAGTATGGACATCTTCTCTGGAAACACCATATATTTT.

J is TRBJ2-1 and V is TRBV9; unclear D gene. The CDR3 contains 12 residues. V lost 2 bases and J 6 bases, leaving 6 bases between the germline ends. CDR1 SGDLS and CDR2 YYNGEE come from the germline V gene. This CDR3 reads CASSVTGNEQFF. CDR3 in DNA: TGTGCCAGCAGCGTGACGGGCAATGAGCAGTTCTTC.

This clone was counted a single time. The gene calls are TRBV19 and TRBJ1-6, with 8 bases identical to TRBD1. The CDR3 runs 15 residues. The germline gives CDR1 LNHDA, CDR2 SQIVND (reference sequence). The ends lost 10 bases at V and 0 bases at J; junction bases unmatched: 5. The DNA of the CDR3 is TGTGCCACCGGACAGGGTAACTCCTATAATTCACCCCTCCACTTT. Its translation is CATGQGNSYNSPLHF.

The chain combines TRBV10-3 with TRBJ2-7; TRBD1 matches at 9 bases. CDR3 length: 14 residues. Per germline, CDR1 ENHRY and CDR2 SYGVKD. The CDR3 region has the DNA TGTGCTTACGGACCGGGACAGGGAAGCGACGAGCAGTACTTC. It specifies CAYGPGQGSDEQYF.

V usage is TRBV27 and J usage is TRBJ2-7; 10 nucleotides line up with TRBD2. V lost 6 bases, J lost 4 bases, and 9 bases stayed unmatched. The CDR3 covers 15 residues. Germline V CDR1 and CDR2: MNHEY, SMNVEV (reference sequence). The CDR3 region is CASRQSGGAPYEQYF. CDR3 DNA sequence: TGTGCCAGCAGACAAAGCGGGGGGGCCCCATACGAGCAGTACTTC.

The chain joins TRBV19 to TRBJ2-5, with TRBD1 as a possible D gene (5 bases). Germline V CDR1 and CDR2: LNHDA, SQIVND (reference sequence). Trimming shortened V by 5 bases and J by 3 bases, and 7 bases separated the two germline ends. The CDR3 sequence is 12 residues long. The CDR3 nucleotides are TGTGCCAGTAGTCCCAGGGAAGAGACCCAGTACTTC. Translation: CASSPREETQYF.

The J gene is TRBJ1-1, the V gene TRBV2; D gene uncertain. This CDR3 contains 14 residues. Germline V gene data show CDR1 as SNHLY and CDR2 as FYNNEI. Trimming took off 1 base at V and 3 bases at J, with 9 bases between the two ends. This CDR3 is CASSEGGGYTEAFF. The CDR3 bases are TGTGCCAGCAGTGAAGGCGGTGGTTACACTGAAGCTTTCTTT.

V and J are TRBV28 and TRBJ2-7; D could derive from TRBD1 or TRBD2 (7 bases each). This CDR3 has 16 residues. Trimming removed 7 bases from V and 4 bases from J, with 23 bases in between. Germline CDR1 is MDHEN and CDR2 is SYDVKM. CDR3 protein: CASTPPGRGLRYEQYF. The CDR3 coding sequence is TGTGCCAGCACCCCCCCGGGGAGGGGGCTACGGTACGAGCAGTACTTC.

This rearrangement joins TRBV27 to TRBJ1-6; tentative D call: TRBD1 (5 bases). The CDR3 has 15 residues. V was clipped by 4 bases and J by 8 bases, with 15 bases between them. In germline, CDR1 is MNHEY, CDR2 SMNVEV (reference sequence). The CDR3 region is CASSSPGRGDSPLHF. DNA for the CDR3: TGTGCCAGCAGTTCGCCGGGACGGGGTGATTCACCCCTCCACTTT.

The V gene is TRBV2, the J gene TRBJ2-3; 9 nucleotides line up with TRBD1. Trimming at V came to 5 bases and at J to 4 bases, leaving 10 bases not matched to a gene. This CDR3 region has 16 residues. Germline loops: CDR1 SNHLY, CDR2 FYNNEI. The CDR3 sequence is CASSRWTGVMADTQYF. CDR3 DNA: TGTGCCAGCAGTAGGTGGACAGGGGTTATGGCAGATACGCAGTATTTT.

The chain combines TRBV5-4 with TRBJ1-6, with a weak D call TRBD1 (5 bases). The CDR3 extends over 15 amino acids. Germline V gene sequence: CDR1 SGHNT, CDR2 YYREEE (reference sequence). Trimming stripped 1 base from V and 14 bases from J, with 19 bases between. Here the CDR3 DNA reads TGTGCCAGCAGCTTGATCGGGGCTTCCACGAGGGCCCTCCACTTT. Translated, it gives CASSLIGASTRALHF.

This chain uses TRBV7-8 with TRBJ1-3; 7 bases map to TRBD1. Germline V CDR1 and CDR2: SGHVS, FQNEAQ. Unmatched junction bases numbered 5, after V lost 3 bases and J lost 0 bases. The CDR3 covers 16 residues. Written as DNA, the CDR3 is TGTGCCAGCAGCTTGACAGGGTCTGGCTCTGGAAACACCATATATTTT. It is translated as CASSLTGSGSGNTIYF.

The V and J genes are TRBV7-3 and TRBJ2-2, with TRBD1 matching 7 bases. The CDR3 consists of 14 residues. V was clipped by 10 bases and J by 6 bases; unmatched bases: 11. Germline V gene sequence: CDR1 SGHTA, CDR2 FQGTGA. CDR3 amino acids: CATNRGIVSGELFF. As DNA, the CDR3 is TGTGCCACCAACAGGGGAATTGTGTCCGGGGAGCTGTTTTTT.

The chain employs TRBV6-5 and TRBJ1-2, with 7 bases lining up with TRBD1. CDR3 length equals 14 residues. The ends lost 0 bases at V and 8 bases at J; junction bases unmatched: 6. Germline V gene data show CDR1 as MNHEY and CDR2 as SVGAGI. CDR3 region: CASSYSGQVQGYTF. CDR3 DNA sequence: TGTGCCAGCAGTTACTCCGGACAGGTCCAAGGCTACACCTTC.

The V gene is TRBV13, the J gene TRBJ1-3; D is possibly TRBD1 (5 bases). CDR3 length: 14 amino acids. The V end lost 1 base, the J end lost 10 bases, and 14 bases lay between the germline ends. Germline assignment: CDR1 PRHDT and CDR2 FYEKMQ (reference sequence). The CDR3 sequence is CASSLEQDPATIYF. In nucleotides, the CDR3 is TGTGCCAGCAGCTTAGAACAGGACCCCGCGACCATATATTTT.

The count of this clone is one. The chain uses TRBV29-1 and TRBJ2-7, with D uncertain. Per the germline V gene, CDR1 is SQVTM and CDR2 is ANQGSEA. CDR3 length: 10 amino acids. V lost 4 bases and J lost 3, with 4 bases in between. In DNA, the CDR3 is TGCAGCGTTGGGGACTACGAGCAGTACTTC. Encoded protein: CSVGDYEQYF.

The V call is TRBV7-9, the J call TRBJ2-5; no definite D call. The CDR3 is 14 amino acids. Per the germline V gene, CDR1 is SEHNR and CDR2 is FQNEAQ (reference sequence). V was clipped by 0 bases and J by 1 base, with 6 bases between them. The CDR3 region is CASSLAGFQETQYF. The CDR3 DNA is TGTGCCAGCAGCTTAGCAGGGTTCCAAGAGACCCAGTACTTC.

This sequence joins TRBV5-1 and TRBJ2-2, with 11 bases fitting TRBD1. Trimming at V came to 1 base and at J to 4 bases, leaving 3 bases not matched to a gene. Per the germline V gene, CDR1 is SGHRS and CDR2 is YFSETQ. This CDR3 has 16 amino acids. As DNA, the CDR3 is TGCGCCAGCAGCTTGCGGACAGGGGGCGTCACCGGGGAGCTGTTTTTT. It specifies CASSLRTGGVTGELFF.

The V call is TRBV5-4, the J call TRBJ2-3; possible D gene TRBD2, 5 bases. Trimming took off 0 bases at V and 9 bases at J, with 11 bases between the two ends. Germline V CDR1 and CDR2: SGHNT, YYREEE (reference sequence). This CDR3 contains 13 residues. CDR3 in amino acids: CASSLEVPGTQYF. The CDR3 nucleotides read TGTGCCAGCAGCTTGGAGGTGCCGGGGACGCAGTATTTT.

This sequence joins TRBV14 and TRBJ1-2; 7 bases match TRBD1. There are 15 residues in the CDR3. Germline V gene data show CDR1 as SGHDN and CDR2 as FVKESK. Trimming at V came to 5 bases and at J to 4 bases, leaving 10 bases not matched to a gene. The CDR3 bases are TGTGCCAGCAGCGAGCGATCAGGGGGAAGCTATGGCTACACCTTC. Translating it yields CASSERSGGSYGYTF.

This clone occurred once. This chain connects TRBV4-3 to TRBJ2-3, with D unclear. This CDR3 is 15 amino acids long. CDR1 and CDR2 from the germline V gene are LGHNA and YSLEER. Deletions cut 0 bases from V and 6 bases from J, with 13 bases between. The CDR3 region is CASSQDRLLSDTQYF. CDR3 nucleotides: TGCGCCAGCAGCCAAGATCGGTTGCTCTCGGATACGCAGTATTTT.

V and J are TRBV6-1 and TRBJ2-7, with D hard to call. The CDR3 consists of 13 residues. Trimming removed 5 bases from V and 1 base from J, with 9 bases in between. Germline V gives CDR1 MNHNS, CDR2 SASEGT. CDR3 nucleotides: TGTGCCAGCAGTCCGCGACAATCCTACGAGCAGTACTTC. This codes for CASSPRQSYEQYF.

V is TRBV6-5 and J is TRBJ1-5; D remains unclear. The CDR3 runs to 13 residues. Trimming shortened V by 5 bases and J by 3 bases, and 8 bases separated the two germline ends. CDR1 is MNHEY, CDR2 SVGAGI, per germline. The CDR3 loop is CASSVTVNQPQHF. The CDR3 DNA follows: TGTGCCAGCAGTGTAACAGTCAATCAGCCCCAGCATTTT.